This T cell receptor beta chain was found in a study of response to subunit inactivated influenza vaccine (dated by TCRdb to 2016 to 2018). About the study as a whole: To follow how T cells responded to a trivalent subunit inactivated influenza vaccine, the researchers relied on deep quantitative profiling of the T cell receptor repertoire.

This clonotype was picked up a small number of times. Its antigen remains unidentified. One base away there is no much larger clone; base qualities are not given. The CDR3 starts with the cysteine, ends with the phenylalanine, and has 12 residues. The read is trimmed to its CDR3 DNA, 36 bases read in frame from base 1. V sheds 8 bases and J sheds 0 bases, leaving 6 bases between their ends. The germline V gene specifies SGHRS as CDR1 and YFSETQ as CDR2. The library was prepared using RT-PCR. Sequencing was performed on an Illumina HiSeq 2500. TCRdb cleaned the public reads at Q25 with fastp, built clones with MiXCR and kept in-frame beta chains. Merged by CDR3 protein, the rows form single entries marked with the most common genes and DNA. The sample includes 150,000 or so distinct CDR3 sequences, with about 11% observed a single time. Approximately 35% of the sample belongs to the ten largest clones.

Points the paper makes about the study in general: The authors suggested that each seasonal influenza vaccination may recruit only a limited number of new T cells.

This sequence uses TRBV5-1 and TRBJ2-4; a confident D gene designation cannot be given. This TCR derives from a man between 50 and 75 years old who received an inactivated influenza vaccine. Donor details come from another sample of the same person, matched by shared clones. This material consisted of CD8+ T cells sorted from PBMCs, taken less than 30 months after vaccination. The CDR3 sequence is CARRLAKNIQYF. In nucleotide form, the sequence is TGCGCCAGAAGGCTAGCCAAAAACATTCAGTACTTC.